Presented here are 8 T cell receptor beta chains from one specimen sequenced in a study of blood T cell repertoires in COVID-19. Assay: immunoSEQ multiplex PCR; the TCRdb copy retains only in-frame clones and omits some. Of around 200,000 clones listed, 83% are singletons. The specimen was peripheral blood. The receptors were gathered from a woman aged 25 to 39 with COVID-19, enrolled during active disease.

This chain connects TRBV28 to TRBJ1-5, with 9 bases that match TRBD1. J was trimmed by 1 base and V by 4 bases; bases with no gene match: 8. The germline V gene encodes CDR1 MDHEN and CDR2 SYDVKM. The CDR3 consists of 17 residues. The CDR3 region has the DNA TGTGCCAGCAGTTCGGGACAGGGAGGTGTGAGCAATCAGCCCCAGCATTTT. Its protein product is CASSSGQGGVSNQPQHF.

The rearrangement uses TRBV27 and TRBJ2-5; tentative D call: TRBD2 (5 bases). V shed 6 bases and J shed 4 bases, with 27 bases lying between them. Germline V gene sequence: CDR1 MNHEY, CDR2 SMNVEV (reference sequence). The CDR3 consists of 18 residues. The CDR3 sequence: CASSPPRLAGERAETQYF. For the CDR3, the DNA is TGTGCCAGCAGCCCCCCCCGACTGGCAGGAGAGAGGGCAGAGACCCAGTACTTC.

The V and J genes are TRBV28 and TRBJ2-6, with 8 positions matching TRBD1. The germline V gene encodes CDR1 MDHEN and CDR2 SYDVKM. The CDR3 sequence is 20 residues long. Losses at the gene ends were 4 bases for V and 3 bases for J; bases not matched to a gene: 17. The CDR3 DNA sequence: TGTGCCAGCAGTTCATACAGGGGGGAGAGAGGGGTTGGTGGGGCCAACGTCCTGACTTTC. Protein sequence: CASSSYRGERGVGGANVLTF.

The chain joins TRBV6-2 or TRBV6-3 to TRBJ1-1; 8 bases match TRBD1. Germline V CDR1 and CDR2: MNHEY, SVGEGT. Trimming cost V 5 bases and J 1 base; bases outside gene matches: 6. The CDR3 length is 15 residues. CDR3 bases: TGTGCCAGCAGTCTCCAGGGGGCTGGGAACACTGAAGCTTTCTTT. Translating it yields CASSLQGAGNTEAFF.

For this clone: This specimen includes other DNA sequences encoding the same CDR3. The chain carries TRBV5-1 and TRBJ1-1; D possibly corresponds to TRBD1 (5 bases). The CDR3 spans 15 residues. The germline V and J ends were trimmed by 0 bases and 3 bases, with 12 bases remaining between them. CDR1 SGHRS and CDR2 YFSETQ come from the germline V gene. The CDR3 nucleotides are TGCGCCAGCAGCTTGGGTGGCCGGGGGGACACTGAAGCTTTCTTT. It yields the protein CASSLGGRGDTEAFF. Combining the CDR3 with reference TRBV5-1 and TRBJ1-1 gives the whole variable domain KAGVTQTPRYLIKTRGQQVTLSCSPISGHRSVSWYQQTPGQGLQFLFEYFSETQRNKGNFPGRFSGRQFSNSRSEMNVSTLELGDSALYLCASSLGGRGDTEAFFGQGTRLTVV.

The rearrangement joins TRBV4-3 to TRBJ2-7; D is possibly TRBD2 (5 bases). The CDR3 spans 16 residues. Germline assignment: CDR1 LGHNA and CDR2 YSLEER. V was clipped by 1 base and J by 0 bases, with 13 bases between them. CDR3 DNA sequence: TGCGCCAGCAGCCAAGCTTTCGGAGGATTCTCCTACGAGCAGTACTTC. It encodes CASSQAFGGFSYEQYF.

The rearrangement links TRBV5-5 to TRBJ1-4; no reliable D call. The CDR3 has 14 amino acids. The ends were cut back, 2 bases at V and 0 bases at J, with 5 bases in the middle. Germline lookup yields CDR1 SGHKS and CDR2 YYEKEE (reference sequence). CDR3 nucleotides: TGTGCCAGCAGCTTCCTTGCAACTAATGAAAAACTGTTTTTT. Translating it yields CASSFLATNEKLFF. Filled out from reference TRBV5-5 and TRBJ1-4, the complete variable domain reads DAGVTQSPTHLIKTRGQQVTLRCSPISGHKSVSWYQQVLGQGPQFIFQYYEKEERGRGNFPDRFSARQFPNYSSELNVNALLLGDSALYLCASSFLATNEKLFFGSGTQLSVL.

CDR3 nucleotides: TGTGCCAGCAGCGACCAGACTAGCGGGGTCTACGAGCAGTACTTC. Translated: CASSDQTSGVYEQYF. The chain recombines TRBV7-2 with TRBJ2-7, with 11 positions matching TRBD2. Germline loops: CDR1 SGHTA, CDR2 FQGNSA. The length of the CDR3 is 15 residues. V gave up 5 bases and J gave up 3 bases; unmatched junction bases: 6.